The text below deals with one T cell receptor beta chain. Its antigen is currently unknown. These data are taken from a study of cytomegalovirus exposure and HLA in healthy donors. The germline V gene encodes CDR1 SEHNR and CDR2 FQNEAQ (reference sequence). This CDR3 has 16 residues. The junction had 10 bases not matched to a gene; V was cut back by 1 base and J by 9 bases. Researchers ran the PCR with 60 Vbeta and 13 Jbeta primers. Measured with immunoSEQ multiplex PCR; TCRdb has only the in-frame clones, and not every one. The sample lists approximately 110,000 clones, 15% occurring once. Study-level points and caveats: As confirmed in vitro, a few CMV-associated chains were specific for CMV antigens.

This chain links TRBV7-9 with TRBJ2-1; 9 nucleotides match TRBD2. The TCR originated in a woman aged 18-30 years in good health and CMV-seronegative. The sequenced sample consisted of PBMCs. CDR3: CASSLGDAGGPGEQFF. In DNA, the CDR3 is TGTGCCAGCAGCTTAGGGGACGCGGGGGGGCCGGGTGAGCAGTTCTTC.